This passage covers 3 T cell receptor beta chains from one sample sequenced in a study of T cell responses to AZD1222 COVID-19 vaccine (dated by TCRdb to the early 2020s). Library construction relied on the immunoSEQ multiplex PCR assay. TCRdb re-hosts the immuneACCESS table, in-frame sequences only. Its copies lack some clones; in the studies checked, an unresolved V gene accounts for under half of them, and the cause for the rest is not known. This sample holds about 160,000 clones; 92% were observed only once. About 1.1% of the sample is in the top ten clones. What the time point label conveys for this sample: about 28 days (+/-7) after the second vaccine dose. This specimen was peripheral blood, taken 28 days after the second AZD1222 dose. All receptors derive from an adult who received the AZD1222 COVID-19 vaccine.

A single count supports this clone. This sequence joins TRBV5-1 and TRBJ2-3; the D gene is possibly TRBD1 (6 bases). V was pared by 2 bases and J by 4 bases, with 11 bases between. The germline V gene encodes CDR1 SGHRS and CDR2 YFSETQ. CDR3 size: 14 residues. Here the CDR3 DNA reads TGCGCCAGCAGCTTTTCGGCAGGGGCAGATACGCAGTATTTT. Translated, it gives CASSFSAGADTQYF.

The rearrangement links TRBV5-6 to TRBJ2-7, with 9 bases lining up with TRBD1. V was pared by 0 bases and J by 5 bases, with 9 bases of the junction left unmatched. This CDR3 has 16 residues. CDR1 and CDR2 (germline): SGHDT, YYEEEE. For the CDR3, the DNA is TGTGCCAGCAGCTTGGTCCTAGGACAGGGGAACCACGAGCAGTACTTC. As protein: CASSLVLGQGNHEQYF.

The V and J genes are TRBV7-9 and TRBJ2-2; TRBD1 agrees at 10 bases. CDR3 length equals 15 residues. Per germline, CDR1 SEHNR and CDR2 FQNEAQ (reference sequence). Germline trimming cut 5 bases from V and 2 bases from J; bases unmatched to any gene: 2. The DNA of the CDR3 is TGTGCCAGCAGCGTGACAGGGGGCAACACCGGGGAGCTGTTTTTT. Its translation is CASSVTGGNTGELFF.